This T cell receptor (beta chain) was sequenced during a study of shared clonotypes between healthy human individuals. Replicate PCRs run on unsorted PBMC used approximately 0.3 ug DNA, which was 30,000 to 35,000 T cell genomes. In the original analysis: With immunoSEQ giving junction-only sequences and no quality scores, filtering differed. The repertoire was sequenced with immunoSEQ multiplex PCR; TCRdb's copy has only in-frame clones and lacks some. For V, J and clone size, that table is used; D and trimming come from the DNA. Among approximately 500,000 clones listed, 81% were seen once. The CDR3 sequence is 15 residues long. V was trimmed by 6 bases and J by 4 bases, leaving 13 bases between them. CDR1 LNHDA and CDR2 SQIVND come from the germline V gene (reference sequence). Genomic DNA of unsorted samples came from about 100 million PBMCs.

The sample comprised PBMCs. The TCR sequence derives from a woman between 40 and 50 years old in good health. Some clones in this sample may be carry-over from other donors' samples. The chain carries TRBV19 and TRBJ2-6; D is tentatively TRBD1 or TRBD2 (5 bases each). The CDR3 nucleotides read TGTGCCAGTAGACCATCCGGGGCCGGGGCCAACGTCCTGACTTTC. Encoded protein: CASRPSGAGANVLTF.